Detailed here is one T cell receptor (beta chain). What it binds is unknown. These data originate in a study of T cell responses to AZD1222 COVID-19 vaccine. About the research overall: Second doses at about 4 or about 12 weeks were pooled. Whole-study findings and limits: Vaccine-associated CD4 TCRs spanned spike, dominant at 160-218 and 743-854.

Sequenced by immunoSEQ multiplex PCR; TCRdb stores in-frame clones only, minus some. This sample has approximately 100,000 clones, with over 75% found just once. V lost 7 bases to trimming and J lost 1 base, with 21 bases between them. CDR1 and CDR2 (germline): SGHRS, YFSETQ. The CDR3 is made up of 17 amino acids. The sequencing here drew on peripheral blood, taken on day 0 of AZD1222 vaccination. The sequence was obtained from an adult in good health. This chain links TRBV5-1 with TRBJ2-1; no clear D. The CDR3 loop is CASSPELTIRSYNEQFF. In DNA form, the CDR3 reads TGCGCCAGCTCTCCCGAGTTGACGATCCGATCCTACAATGAGCAGTTCTTC.